The 18 T cell receptor beta chains presented below share a single source sample, sequenced in a study of shared clonotypes between healthy human individuals. The protocol was immunoSEQ multiplex PCR, while the TCRdb copy is restricted to in-frame clones and leaves out a portion. The sample holds more than 2,000,000 clones, more than 80% seen once. Sequencing was performed on naive CD4+ T cells sorted from blood. Noted subset: CD45RA+ positively selected. The receptors here all came from a man aged 18 to 30 in good health.

The genes are TRBV7-2 and TRBJ2-5, with D unclear. V was cut by 2 bases and J by 4 bases, with 5 bases left in between. Germline loops: CDR1 SGHTA, CDR2 FQGNSA. The CDR3 has 12 residues. CDR3 in DNA: TGTGCCAGCAGCTTAATAGGAGAGACCCAGTACTTC. It specifies CASSLIGETQYF. The variable domain in full, with the rest retrieved from reference TRBV7-2 and TRBJ2-5, is GAGVSQSPSNKVTEKGKDVELRCDPISGHTALYWYRQSLGQGLEFLIYFQGNSAPDKSGLPSDRFSAERTGGSVSTLTIQRTQQEDSAVYLCASSLIGETQYFGPGTRLLVL.

The chain recombines TRBV6-1 with TRBJ2-7; D may be TRBD1 (5 bases). The CDR3 contains 12 residues. Trimming left V 11 bases short and J 3 bases short, with 14 bases between. From germline, CDR1 is MNHNS and CDR2 SASEGT. In DNA form, the CDR3 reads TGTGCCCTCCTTGGGGCCTTCTACGAGCAGTACTTC. Its protein is CALLGAFYEQYF.

This clone appeared a single time. CDR3 amino acids: CASSRQTSYEQYF. The CDR3 DNA is TGCGCCAGCAGCCGACAGACTTCCTACGAGCAGTACTTC. This chain connects TRBV4-1 to TRBJ2-7; D is perhaps TRBD1 (5 bases). This CDR3 comprises 13 residues. Trimming cost V 4 bases and J 1 base, with 8 bases left between them. Germline CDR1 is MGHRA and CDR2 is YSYEKL.

As DNA, the CDR3 is TGTGCCAGCAGGCGGGAGGGGCTCACAGATACGCAGTATTTT. Protein: CASRREGLTDTQYF. The J gene is TRBJ2-3, the V gene TRBV6-5; 9 bases agree with TRBD2. Looked up from germline, CDR1 is MNHEY and CDR2 is SVGAGI. CDR3 length: 14 amino acids. J lost 2 bases, V lost 6 bases, and 3 bases had no gene match.

A note on this clone: The sample contains more than one DNA sequence encoding this CDR3. The rearrangement uses TRBV30 and TRBJ2-6; TRBD1 matches at 7 bases. Germline trimming cut 1 base from V and 0 bases from J; bases unmatched to any gene: 9. Germline CDR1 reads GTSNPN; CDR2 reads SVGIG (reference sequence). The CDR3 sequence is 18 residues long. The CDR3 DNA reads as TGTGCCTGGAGTGGGGTGGGACAGTCAGCCTCTGGGGCCAACGTCCTGACTTTC. Translation: CAWSGVGQSASGANVLTF.

The rearrangement uses TRBV28 and TRBJ1-3, with 8 bases that match TRBD1. V shed 6 bases and J 5 bases; nucleotides not matched to a gene: 9. This CDR3 contains 15 residues. Germline CDR1 and CDR2: MDHEN and SYDVKM. CDR3 DNA: TGTGCCAGCAGCTATCGACAGGGGATCAGAAACACCATATATTTT. It encodes CASSYRQGIRNTIYF.

The chain has TRBV9 and TRBJ2-1; 8 bases align to TRBD2. V dropped 0 bases and J dropped 8; count of bases not matched to a gene: 10. The CDR3 loop spans 16 amino acids. CDR1 is SGDLS, CDR2 YYNGEE, per germline. The CDR3 protein is CASSVGSGSMFDEQFF. CDR3 bases: TGTGCCAGCAGCGTAGGGAGCGGGAGTATGTTTGATGAGCAGTTCTTC.

J is TRBJ2-5 and V is TRBV2; D not resolved. With the DNA end fitting TRBJ2-7 better, the J assignment may be wrong. The V gene's germline CDR1 is SNHLY and CDR2 FYNNEI. This CDR3 has 12 amino acids. The CDR3 region is CASKDHSYEQYF. Written as DNA, the CDR3 is TGTGCCAGCAAGGATCATTCCTACGAGCAGTACTTC.

This chain uses TRBV11-2 with TRBJ2-6; no reliable D call. CDR1 and CDR2 (germline): SGHAT, FQNNGV. The CDR3 consists of 14 residues. V was pared by 4 bases and J by 4 bases, with 8 bases between. The CDR3 bases are TGTGCCAGCAGCTCCACGGCGGGGGCCAACGTCCTGACTTTC. As protein: CASSSTAGANVLTF.

The chain uses TRBV27 and TRBJ1-4; D is possibly TRBD1 (5 bases). The CDR3 sequence is 15 residues long. Per germline, CDR1 MNHEY and CDR2 SMNVEV (reference sequence). V lost 3 bases to trimming and J lost 3 bases, with 11 bases between them. The CDR3 bases are TGTGCCAGCAGTTTCCAAGGGGCCCCTAATGAAAAACTGTTTTTT. It yields the protein CASSFQGAPNEKLFF.

Comment on this clone: Other DNA variants within this sample encode the same CDR3. The rearrangement links TRBV7-2 to TRBJ2-5; the match to TRBD2 covers 9 bases. This CDR3 has 13 residues. In germline, CDR1 is SGHTA, CDR2 FQGNSA. V lost 6 bases, J lost 5 bases, and 4 bases stayed unmatched. In DNA form, the CDR3 reads TGTGCCAGCAGGTTGGCGGGGGGGGAGACCCAGTACTTC. As protein: CASRLAGGETQYF.

V is TRBV11-2 and J is TRBJ2-1; the D is unclear. V lost 3 bases, J lost 4 bases, and 10 bases lay in between. CDR3 length equals 14 residues. Germline V gene lookup returns CDR1 SGHAT and CDR2 FQNNGV. The CDR3 DNA follows: TGTGCCAGCAGCTTCTACGGATTTTACAATGAGCAGTTCTTC. Protein: CASSFYGFYNEQFF.

V and J are TRBV6-4 and TRBJ1-3; D possibly corresponds to TRBD1 (5 bases). V was trimmed by 6 bases and J by 0 bases, leaving 24 bases between them. Germline V gene lookup returns CDR1 MRHNA and CDR2 SNTAGT. CDR3 size: 19 residues. Here the CDR3 reads CASSHLGGDFFRSGNTIYF. CDR3 coding DNA: TGTGCCAGCAGCCATTTGGGGGGGGATTTTTTCCGCTCTGGAAACACCATATATTTT.

As for this clone: Additional DNA sequences in this sample encode the identical CDR3. The rearrangement joins TRBV19 to TRBJ2-2; D is uncertain. CDR1 is LNHDA and CDR2 is SQIVND in the germline V gene (reference sequence). The CDR3 runs 15 residues. V was clipped by 3 bases and J by 3 bases, with 11 bases between them. CDR3 DNA sequence: TGTGCCAGTAGTATCTTAGATCGGGACACCGGGGAGCTGTTTTTT. Amino acid sequence: CASSILDRDTGELFF.

CDR3 loop: CASSVPGQGGYTF. The CDR3 DNA reads TGTGCCAGCAGTGTACCGGGACAGGGAGGCTACACCTTC. This sequence joins TRBV9 and TRBJ1-2; TRBD1 aligns across 9 bases. Germline lookup yields CDR1 SGDLS and CDR2 YYNGEE. J was trimmed by 8 bases and V by 5 bases; bases with no gene match: 7. CDR3 length equals 13 residues. Full variable domain (remainder filled in from reference TRBV9 and TRBJ1-2): DSGVTQTPKHLITATGQRVTLRCSPRSGDLSVYWYQQSLDQGLQFLIQYYNGEERAKGNILERFSAQQFPDLHSELNLSSLELGDSALYFCASSVPGQGGYTFGSGTRLTVV.

The chain links TRBV6-6 to TRBJ2-3; a possible D gene is TRBD2 (6 bases). This CDR3 comprises 15 residues. Germline CDR1 and CDR2: MNHNY and SVGAGI (reference sequence). Trimming removed 2 bases from V and 3 bases from J, with 12 bases in between. The CDR3, as DNA: TGTGCCAGCAGTTACATGGCTAGCGCTACAGATACGCAGTATTTT. It yields the protein CASSYMASATDTQYF.

A word on this clone: The sample holds other DNA sequences that translate to the same CDR3. In DNA, the CDR3 is TGTGCCAGCTCACCCGACAGATCTAGCACAGATACGCAGTATTTT. Encoded protein: CASSPDRSSTDTQYF. V gene TRBV18 combines with J gene TRBJ2-3, with D possibly TRBD1 on 5 matching bases. The germline V gene has CDR1 KGHSH and CDR2 LQKENI. The V end lost 3 bases, the J end lost 0 bases, and 10 bases lay between the germline ends. CDR3 length: 15 residues.

The chain combines TRBV28 with TRBJ2-3; D tentatively fits TRBD1 or TRBD2 (5 bases each). This CDR3 comprises 15 residues. Trimming shortened V by 3 bases and J by 4 bases, and 14 bases separated the two germline ends. Germline lookup yields CDR1 MDHEN and CDR2 SYDVKM. The CDR3 nucleotides read TGTGCCAGCAGTTTGGGGGACCGAAGAGCAGATACGCAGTATTTT. Protein product: CASSLGDRRADTQYF.